This TCR beta chain comes out of a study of blood T cells in healthy people across ages. General observations from the study: Unknown donor CMV status possibly confounded expanded clonotype changes.

This CDR3 comprises 14 residues. V lost 0 bases and J lost 9; bases outside the gene matches: 5. Germline V gene data show CDR1 as MNHEY and CDR2 as SVGEGT. With regard to this clonotype: The antigen is not known.

It was with a sample-barcoded 5' primer and a J-beta primer mix that a second PCR of roughly 7 to 12 cycles was run. TCRdb reprocessed the 5' RACE reads via MiXCR and lists one record per CDR3 protein. In the table there are about 800,000 distinct CDR3 sequences, about 46% of which are singletons. The chain couples TRBV6-2 or TRBV6-3 to TRBJ2-1; TRBD1 matches at 7 bases. This clonotype was obtained from a man at least 80 years old in good health. Material: blood. The CDR3 DNA follows: TGTGCCAGCAGTTACTCCCCACAGGGGATTGAGCAGTTCTTC. Its protein product is CASSYSPQGIEQFF.